This T cell receptor (beta chain) appears in the sequencing data of a study of CXCR3-negative and CXCR3-positive naive CD8 T cells. This CDR3 spans 16 amino acids. It was by 5' RACE with UMI labels that the TRB cDNA libraries were prepared. TCRdb re-called the 5' RACE reads and catalogs CDR3 proteins one per entry, DNA excluded. The table for this sample gives 20,000 to 25,000 distinct CDR3 sequences. The source material was memory CD8+ T cells from blood. The clonotype originates from a human donor in good health. Some clones in this sample may be carry-over from other donors' samples. The rearrangement joins TRBV12-3 or TRBV12-4 to TRBJ2-3; TCRdb gives TRBD2 as the D gene, but with no DNA this cannot be confirmed. The CDR3 loop is CASSTTSGGATDTQYF.